Reported below is one T cell receptor beta chain. Its target is unknown. The data originate from a study of cytomegalovirus exposure and HLA in healthy donors. Overall study context: Drawn from HLA-typed donors, 65 million to 100 million unique TCRs were held in an early data release.

Germline V gene lookup returns CDR1 MNHEY and CDR2 SMNVEV (reference sequence). CDR3 length: 15 amino acids. J lost 1 base, V lost 4 bases, and 3 bases had no gene match. The PCR used 60 Vbeta and 13 Jbeta primers. Here immunoSEQ multiplex PCR was the method, and the copy in TCRdb shows in-frame clones only, minus some. Here the sample spans 140,000 to 150,000 clones, approximately 81% being singletons. Overall study results and limits: An assumption of roughly uniform sequencing depth across donors underlay the presence/absence analyses.

The rearrangement uses TRBV27 and TRBJ2-3, with 9 positions matching TRBD1. Sequences were obtained from PBMCs. This sequence was found in a woman in her forties in good health and CMV-seropositive. Here the CDR3 reads CASSYRTGGTDTQYF. For the CDR3, the DNA is TGTGCCAGCAGTTACAGGACAGGGGGCACAGATACGCAGTATTTT.